The rows below give T cell receptor beta chains drawn from one sample of a study of CD8 T cells in ankylosing spondylitis. TCRdb fed the 5' RACE reads into MiXCR, producing one record per CDR3 protein. The sample contains about 750,000 distinct CDR3 sequences, roughly 20% of which appear only once. Sequenced input: blood, either unsorted or a sorted T cell fraction (not recorded which). The receptors here all came from a male donor with ankylosing spondylitis. The CDR3 runs from the conserved cysteine through the conserved F or W. Each record gives: V gene, D gene, J gene, clone size, CDR3 DNA, CDR3 protein. The D gene is left open where the match is weak. Clone size, where shown, is once, few, many, or a class for clones that have expanded.

TRBV5-1	.	TRBJ2-5	.	TGCGCCAGCAGCTTGACTAGTCACGAGACCCAGTACTTC	CASSLTSHETQYF
TRBV7-7	.	TRBJ2-3	.	TGTGCCAGCAGCCAAGGCGAGCGAGCTAGCACAGATACGCAGTATTTT	CASSQGERASTDTQYF
TRBV10-3	.	TRBJ2-1	few	TGTGCCATCAGTGAAGGGATCCCCTACAATGAGCAGTTCTTC	CAISEGIPYNEQFF
TRBV6-1	TRBD1	TRBJ2-7	few	TGTGCCAGCAGTCGCAACAGGGGCCTTAGCGAGCAGTACTTC	CASSRNRGLSEQYF
TRBV4-1	.	TRBJ1-2	.	TGCGCCAGCAGCCAAGATGGGGGGGATGGCTACACCTTC	CASSQDGGDGYTF
TRBV27	.	TRBJ1-2	.	TGTGCCAGCAGTCCCGAGGTTGGCACGAGCTATGGCTACACCTTC	CASSPEVGTSYGYTF
TRBV5-1	.	TRBJ1-1	.	TGCGCCAGCAGCTTTGAGGGCAGGATGAACACTGAAGCTTTCTTT	CASSFEGRMNTEAFF
TRBV5-1	.	TRBJ1-2	few	TGCGCCAGCAGCTTAATCGCGACAGACTATGGCTACACCTTC	CASSLIATDYGYTF
TRBV4-3	TRBD1	TRBJ2-7	few	TGCGCCAGCAGCCAAGATCGGGACAGGGGAGTTTACGAGCAGTACTTC	CASSQDRDRGVYEQYF
TRBV29-1	.	TRBJ2-3	.	TGCAGCGTTGACCCAGGGAGCACAGATACGCAGTATTTT	CSVDPGSTDTQYF
TRBV7-6	TRBD1	TRBJ2-7	.	TGTGCCAGCAGCGCCAAACAGGGGTTAGGCTACGAGCAGTACTTC	CASSAKQGLGYEQYF
TRBV20-1	.	TRBJ2-1	.	TGCAGTGCTATTTTCCCGGTCACCTACAATGAGCAGTTCTTC	CSAIFPVTYNEQFF
TRBV6-5	.	TRBJ1-2	.	TGTGCCAGCAGTTACTCGGGTTCAAGGGGCCCGAGCGTTGGCTACACCTTC	CASSYSGSRGPSVGYTF
TRBV12-3/TRBV12-4	TRBD1	TRBJ2-7	few	TGTGCCAGCACCCAGTCGCTGACAGGGACCTACGAGCAGTACTTC	CASTQSLTGTYEQYF
TRBV2	.	TRBJ2-2	.	TGTGCCAGCAGCCTCCGTGAGGTCTTCGCCGGGGAGCTGTTTTTT	CASSLREVFAGELFF
TRBV5-1	TRBD1	TRBJ2-1	.	TGCGCCAGCAGCTTGGCCGTCTCGGGACAGCTCTCCTACAATGAGCAGTTCTTC	CASSLAVSGQLSYNEQFF
TRBV12-3/TRBV12-4	.	TRBJ1-1	few	TGTGCCAGCAGTCGATTTCACAGCTTAACGAACACTGAAGCTTTCTTT	CASSRFHSLTNTEAFF
TRBV9	.	TRBJ2-1	.	TGTGCCAGCAGCGTAAATGGTGGGGCCTACAATGAGCAGTTCTTC	CASSVNGGAYNEQFF
TRBV5-1	.	TRBJ1-5	few	TGCGCCAGCAGCTTGATCGTTAGGGACAATCAGCTCCAGCATTTT	CASSLIVRDNQLQHF
TRBV5-1	.	TRBJ2-4	few	TGCGCCAGCAGCTTGGGTGCCCCTCACCCCAAAAACATTCAGTACTTC	CASSLGAPHPKNIQYF
TRBV18	TRBD2	TRBJ2-7	.	TGTGCCAGCTCAGTAGCGGGAGGCACCTACGAGCAGTACTTC	CASSVAGGTYEQYF
TRBV12-3/TRBV12-4	.	TRBJ2-1	few	TGTGCCAGCACCTTTTCAGGGGGGGATCGATCCTACAATGAGCAGTTCTTC	CASTFSGGDRSYNEQFF
TRBV12-3/TRBV12-4	TRBD1	TRBJ2-1	few	TGTGCCAGCCGGACAGGGAATCGAATTGAGCAGTTCTTC	CASRTGNRIEQFF
TRBV6-1	.	TRBJ1-2	.	TGTGCCAGCACCGAGGGGCGCGCTGGCTACACCTTC	CASTEGRAGYTF
TRBV5-6	.	TRBJ2-2	few	TGTGCCAGCAGCTCAGCTGACAGGAGGAACACCGGGGAGCTGTTTTTT	CASSSADRRNTGELFF
TRBV20-1	.	TRBJ1-2	many	TGCAGTGCTAGTGAGGTCAGGGAGGTATGGGGCTACACCTTC	CSASEVREVWGYTF
TRBV29-1	.	TRBJ2-3	many	TGCAGCGTGAGCGGGCCTGGTGAGTTT	CSVSGPGEF
TRBV20-1	TRBD2	TRBJ2-3	.	TGCAGTGCCCTTGGGGGGAGGGCGTACGGTACGCAGTATTTT	CSALGGRAYGTQYF
TRBV20-1	.	TRBJ2-7	.	TGCAGTGCCCCGGGCGACACAACCTACGAGCAGTACTTC	CSAPGDTTYEQYF
TRBV20-1	TRBD2	TRBJ2-1	.	TGCAGTGCTAGAGATCAGGAGGGAGGCGGGAGGGCTCTCTCCTACAATGAGCAGTTCTTC	CSARDQEGGGRALSYNEQFF
TRBV28	TRBD2	TRBJ2-7	few	TGTGCCAGCAGCCGAGTTATGGCGGGAGGAGGCGAGCAGTACTTC	CASSRVMAGGGEQYF
TRBV11-2	TRBD1	TRBJ2-7	.	TGTGCCAGCAGCCGGAAGACAGGGAACTACGAGCAGTACTTC	CASSRKTGNYEQYF
TRBV7-9	.	TRBJ1-1	.	TGTGCCAGCGTTTCCGTCGGAGGGTATAGGACTGAAGCTTTCTTT	CASVSVGGYRTEAFF
TRBV29-1	.	TRBJ2-1	.	TGCAGCGGTCGTGAGGGGACCTACAATGAGCAGTTCTTC	CSGREGTYNEQFF
TRBV12-3/TRBV12-4	.	TRBJ1-2	.	TGTGCCAGCAGTTTAGAGGGTAACTTTTTCGGCTACACCTTC	CASSLEGNFFGYTF
TRBV10-3	TRBD1	TRBJ2-5	.	TGTGCCATCAGTGAGTCAGGGGGCGCTGGCCAAGAGACCCAGTACTTC	CAISESGGAGQETQYF
TRBV12-3/TRBV12-4	.	TRBJ2-7	.	TGTGCCAGCAGCCCCTCACCGGCCGAGCAGTACTTC	CASSPSPAEQYF
TRBV12-3/TRBV12-4	TRBD1	TRBJ1-2	few	TGTGCCAGCAGCCGGGACAGATTTTATGGCTACACCTTC	CASSRDRFYGYTF
TRBV4-2	.	TRBJ2-3	.	TGTGCCAGCAGCCAAGGGTCAGGGGAGGGTGCAGATACGCAGTATTTT	CASSQGSGEGADTQYF